This TCR beta chain was sequenced during a study of early stage breast cancer tumors. CDR3 length: 18 residues. Germline V lookup: CDR1 SEHNR, CDR2 FQNEAQ (reference sequence). Trimming removed 1 base from V and 0 bases from J; junction bases left unmatched: 10. The assay was immunoSEQ multiplex PCR, and TCRdb's table has in-frame clones only and misses some. The table lists tens of thousands of clones, 74% of them singletons. The sequenced sample consisted of blood. The clonotype was recovered from a person aged 35-55 years with breast cancer. The genes are TRBV7-9 and TRBJ1-1, with 8 positions matching TRBD1. CDR3 DNA: TGTGCCAGCAGCTTAGGGTCGTTGACAGGGGTAATGAACACTGAAGCTTTCTTT. It translates to CASSLGSLTGVMNTEAFF.